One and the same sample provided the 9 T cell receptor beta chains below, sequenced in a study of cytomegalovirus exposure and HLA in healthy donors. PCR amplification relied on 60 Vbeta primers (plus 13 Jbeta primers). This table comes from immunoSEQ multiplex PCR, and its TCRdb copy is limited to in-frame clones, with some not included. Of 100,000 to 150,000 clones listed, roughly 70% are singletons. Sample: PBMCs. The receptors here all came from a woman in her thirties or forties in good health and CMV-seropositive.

The CDR3 DNA follows: TGTGCCAGCTCACCACCGGGACAGGGGGGAAAGAATTCACCCCTCCACTTT. Residues: CASSPPGQGGKNSPLHF. The J gene is TRBJ1-6, the V gene TRBV18; 11 bases are a match to TRBD1. The CDR3 consists of 17 residues. Germline trimming cut 0 bases from V and 7 bases from J; bases unmatched to any gene: 5. In germline, CDR1 is KGHSH, CDR2 LQKENI.

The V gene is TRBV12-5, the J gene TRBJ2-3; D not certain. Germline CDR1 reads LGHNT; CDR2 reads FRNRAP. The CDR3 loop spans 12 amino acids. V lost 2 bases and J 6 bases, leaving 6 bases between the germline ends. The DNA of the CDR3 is TGTGCTAGTGGTTTGCCTGTCGATACGCAGTATTTT. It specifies CASGLPVDTQYF.

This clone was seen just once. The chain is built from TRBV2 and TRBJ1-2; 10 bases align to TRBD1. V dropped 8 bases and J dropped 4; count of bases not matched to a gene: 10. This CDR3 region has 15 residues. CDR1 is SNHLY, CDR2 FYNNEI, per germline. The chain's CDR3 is CASVTDRGLIYGYTF. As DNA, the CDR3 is TGTGCCAGCGTAACTGACAGGGGGCTTATCTATGGCTACACCTTC.

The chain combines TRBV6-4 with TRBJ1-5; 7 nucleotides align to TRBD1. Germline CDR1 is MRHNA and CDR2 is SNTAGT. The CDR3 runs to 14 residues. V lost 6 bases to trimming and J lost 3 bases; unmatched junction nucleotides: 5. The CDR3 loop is CASSEDRDNQPQHF. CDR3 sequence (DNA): TGTGCCAGCAGCGAAGACAGGGACAATCAGCCCCAGCATTTT.

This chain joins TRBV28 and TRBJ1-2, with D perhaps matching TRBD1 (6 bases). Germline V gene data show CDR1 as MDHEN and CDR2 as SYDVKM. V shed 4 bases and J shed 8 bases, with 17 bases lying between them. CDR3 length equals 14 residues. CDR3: CASSYTGMEGGYTF. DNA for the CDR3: TGTGCCAGCAGTTACACAGGGATGGAAGGAGGCTACACCTTC.

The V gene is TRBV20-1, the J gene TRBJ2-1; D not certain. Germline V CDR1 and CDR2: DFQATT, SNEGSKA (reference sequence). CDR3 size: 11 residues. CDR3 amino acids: CSLRRSDEQFF. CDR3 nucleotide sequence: TGCAGCCTACGTAGATCCGATGAGCAGTTCTTC.

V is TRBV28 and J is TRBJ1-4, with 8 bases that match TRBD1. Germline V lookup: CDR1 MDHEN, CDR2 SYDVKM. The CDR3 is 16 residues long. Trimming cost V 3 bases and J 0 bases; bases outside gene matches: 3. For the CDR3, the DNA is TGTGCCAGCAGTTTCGACAGGGGTGCAACTAATGAAAAACTGTTTTTT. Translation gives CASSFDRGATNEKLFF.

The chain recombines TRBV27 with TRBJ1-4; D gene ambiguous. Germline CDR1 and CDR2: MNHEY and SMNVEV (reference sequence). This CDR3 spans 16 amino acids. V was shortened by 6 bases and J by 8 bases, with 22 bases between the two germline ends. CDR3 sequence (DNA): TGTGCCAGCAGACGTACGTTCGGGGTTTTTTCGGAAAAACTGTTTTTT. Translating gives CASRRTFGVFSEKLFF.

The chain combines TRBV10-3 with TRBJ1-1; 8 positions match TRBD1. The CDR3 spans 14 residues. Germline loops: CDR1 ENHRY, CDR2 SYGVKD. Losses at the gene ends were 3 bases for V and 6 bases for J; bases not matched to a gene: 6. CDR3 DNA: TGTGCCATCAGTGAACCTGACAGGGGCGCTGAAGCTTTCTTT. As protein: CAISEPDRGAEAFF.